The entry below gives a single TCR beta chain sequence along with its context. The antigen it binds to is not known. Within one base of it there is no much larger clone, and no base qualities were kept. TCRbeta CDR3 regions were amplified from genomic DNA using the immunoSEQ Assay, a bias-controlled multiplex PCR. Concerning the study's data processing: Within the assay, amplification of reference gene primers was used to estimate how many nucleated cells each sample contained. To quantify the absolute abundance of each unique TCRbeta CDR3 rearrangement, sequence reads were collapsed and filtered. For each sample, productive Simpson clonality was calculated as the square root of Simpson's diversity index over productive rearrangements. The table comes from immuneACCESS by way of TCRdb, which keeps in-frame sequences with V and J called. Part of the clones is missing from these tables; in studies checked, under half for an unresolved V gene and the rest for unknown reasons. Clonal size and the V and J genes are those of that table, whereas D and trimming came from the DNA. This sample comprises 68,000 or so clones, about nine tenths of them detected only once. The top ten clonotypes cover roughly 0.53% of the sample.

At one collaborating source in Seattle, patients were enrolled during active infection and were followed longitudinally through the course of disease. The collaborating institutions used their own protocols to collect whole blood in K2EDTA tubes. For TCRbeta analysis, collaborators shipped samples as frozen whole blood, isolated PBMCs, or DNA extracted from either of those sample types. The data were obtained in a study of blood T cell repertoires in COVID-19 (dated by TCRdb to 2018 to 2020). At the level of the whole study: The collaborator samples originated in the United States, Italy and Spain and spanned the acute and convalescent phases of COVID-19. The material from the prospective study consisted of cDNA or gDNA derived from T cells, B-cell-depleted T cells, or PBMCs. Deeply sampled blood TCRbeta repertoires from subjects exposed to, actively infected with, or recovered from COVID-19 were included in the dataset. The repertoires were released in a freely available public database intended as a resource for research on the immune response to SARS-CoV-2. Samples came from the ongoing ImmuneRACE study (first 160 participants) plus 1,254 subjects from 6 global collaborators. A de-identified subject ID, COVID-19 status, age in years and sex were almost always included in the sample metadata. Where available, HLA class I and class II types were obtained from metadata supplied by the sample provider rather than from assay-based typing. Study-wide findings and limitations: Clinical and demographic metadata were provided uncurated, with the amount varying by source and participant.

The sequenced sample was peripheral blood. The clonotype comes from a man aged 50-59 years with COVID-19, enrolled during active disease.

The CDR3 corresponds to CASSPRVAGPYEQYF. The base sequence is TGTGCCAGCTCACCTCGAGTAGCGGGACCCTACGAGCAGTACTTC. The chain employs TRBV18 and TRBJ2-7; 8 junctional bases match TRBD2. Its CDR3 holds 15 amino acids, cysteine through phenylalanine. The entry retains the CDR3 DNA only, 45 bases that are in frame from base 1. Taken from the germline V gene, the CDR1 and CDR2 loops are KGHSH and LQKENI. Germline trimming amounts to 3 bases on V and 2 bases on J, with 6 as the count of junction bases outside the gene matches.